The source of this T cell receptor (beta chain) is a study of blood T cells in healthy people across ages. The CDR3 consists of 13 residues. Germline CDR1 and CDR2: LNHDA and SQIVND (reference sequence). The junction had 4 bases not matched to a gene; V was cut back by 6 bases and J by 4 bases. The use of a sample-barcoded 5' primer and a J-beta primer mix characterized a second PCR of roughly 6 to 11 cycles. TCRdb re-called the 5' RACE reads through MiXCR, storing one row per CDR3 protein. The sample shows about 650,000 distinct CDR3 sequences, around 32% of them seen only once. Material: blood. The J gene is TRBJ1-2, the V gene TRBV19; 8 bases map to TRBD1. The clonotype was recovered from a woman aged 80 or over in good health. The CDR3 DNA is TGTGCCAGTAGGCAACAGGGGGGCTATGGCTACACCTTC. This codes for CASRQQGGYGYTF.